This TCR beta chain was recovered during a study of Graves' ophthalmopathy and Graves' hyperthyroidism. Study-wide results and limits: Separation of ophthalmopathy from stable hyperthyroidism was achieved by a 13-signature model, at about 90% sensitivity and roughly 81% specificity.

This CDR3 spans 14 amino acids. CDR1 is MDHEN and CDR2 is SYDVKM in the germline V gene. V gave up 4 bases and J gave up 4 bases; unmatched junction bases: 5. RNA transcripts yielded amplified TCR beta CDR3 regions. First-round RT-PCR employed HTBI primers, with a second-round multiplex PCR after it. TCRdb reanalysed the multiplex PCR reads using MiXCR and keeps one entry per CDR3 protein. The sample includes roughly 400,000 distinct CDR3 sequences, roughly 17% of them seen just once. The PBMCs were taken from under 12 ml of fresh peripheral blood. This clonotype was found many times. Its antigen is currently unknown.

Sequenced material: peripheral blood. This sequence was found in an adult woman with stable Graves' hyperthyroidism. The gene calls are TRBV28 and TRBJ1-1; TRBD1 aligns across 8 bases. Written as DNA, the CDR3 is TGTGCCAGCAGTTCTGGACAGGGAGGCACTGAAGCTTTCTTT. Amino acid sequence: CASSSGQGGTEAFF.